One T cell receptor beta chain is described in this entry. The antigen is unknown. These data come from a study of CD8 T cells in ankylosing spondylitis. Whole-study results and caveats: Disease-associated clones were reportedly significantly overrepresented in matched ankylosing spondylitis synovial fluid. In ankylosing spondylitis blood, a motif of roughly eight highly homologous TCR beta variants appeared characteristic.

TCRdb ran MiXCR on the 5' RACE reads and lists one entry per CDR3 protein. Among more than 650,000 distinct CDR3 sequences listed, about 12% were seen once. This CDR3 spans 13 amino acids. V was clipped by 3 bases and J by 10 bases; unmatched bases: 6. The germline gives CDR1 LGHNA, CDR2 YSLEER. Sequencing was carried out using blood, either unsorted or a sorted T cell fraction (not recorded which). The chain has TRBV4-3 and TRBJ2-1; 7 nucleotides match TRBD2. This TCR came from a male donor with ankylosing spondylitis. CDR3 nucleotides: TGCGCCAGCAGCCACGACACGGGAGGAGAGCAGTTCTTC. Translation gives CASSHDTGGEQFF.